This TCR beta chain was observed in a study of molecular identifiers for immune sequencing clone quantification (dated by TCRdb to 2017 to 2018). In terms of the full investigation: For a replicate experiment, RNA from approximately 20,000 or 100,000 naive CD8 T cells was divided into five aliquots, of which four were sequenced. CD8 T cells were used in a methods study to benchmark molecular-identifier clustering-based TCR repertoire sequencing (MIDCIRS) and TCR RNA copy counting. Summary of the overall study and its limitations: The sizes of highly expanded clones could end up underestimated when identical TCR molecules share a barcode. Modeling indicated around 2.7 TCR RNA copies recovered per cell, compared with approximately 10 by digital PCR, which implies a capture efficiency of approximately 30%. A single cell's worth of spiked-in Jurkat TCR RNA was reported detectable even among around 970,000 naive CD8 T cells. Clones above 20 RNA copies held over 99% of molecules in CMV-specific effector cells but under 1% in naive cells. When barcode sub-clustering was omitted, TCR diversity was inflated by chimeric consensus sequences, with chimeras reaching as high as 47%. Spiked-in Jurkat TCR RNA (10 copies' worth), which is not part of the donor repertoire, was contained in the naive libraries.

From the germline V gene, CDR1 is KGHSH and CDR2 is LQKENI. The CDR3 spans 17 residues, from the cysteine through the phenylalanine. The sequence is cut down to CDR3 DNA, 51 bases in frame from base 1. Libraries of naive CD8 T cells were generated from about 19,000 to 1,100,000 sorted cells, with 10%, 30% or 50% of the purified RNA used. Naive CD8 T cells were FACS-sorted as CD8+CD4-CCR7+CD45RA+ on a BD FACSAria II into RLT Plus buffer. To test detection sensitivity, Jurkat RNA equal to around 10 TCR copies was added to samples of roughly 18,000-1,100,000 naive CD8 T cells. Enrichment of CD8 T cells was done with RosetteSep CD8+ T Cell Enrichment Cocktail plus Ficoll-Paque, and ACK red cell lysis came afterward. The receptor library was made with PCR. For sequencing, a NextSeq 500 was employed. Bulk TCR libraries were made following a previously described method, with the TCR primers given in Table S5. The Qiagen AllPrep DNA/RNA kit was used to purify total RNA. Before any analysis, reads coming from multiple sequencing runs of the same library were combined into one pool. The original pipeline was this. Reads were retained only if the reads had an exact TCR constant sequence, and the retained reads were trimmed to 150 nt and grouped according to their 12-nt molecular barcodes. Within each barcode group, reads were sub-clustered at a 15% Levenshtein threshold, and quality-weighted consensus sequences were built per RNA molecule. Non-functional sequences were removed, as were lower-count sequences one edit away from another. On the basis of fitting two negative binomial distributions, barcode sub-clusters with fewer than 20% of the maximum read count were discarded. Using fastp at Q25 and MiXCR, TCRdb reprocessed the public reads and kept productive beta chains. For every CDR3 protein sequence, its rows merge into one entry that carries the most common genes and DNA. None of the V and J calls come from the authors' own analysis; TCRdb made them. In this sample the table shows 300,000 to 400,000 distinct CDR3 sequences, 24% of which occur a single time. Of the sample, around 0.76% is held by the ten largest clones.

In the case of this clonotype: It lacks a known antigen. Germline is not matched at one junction end, which may reflect a read error.

This chain is built from TRBV18 and TRBJ2-3, with 14 middle bases fitting TRBD2. The receptor comes from a human donor in good health. Some libraries in this study had Jurkat cell RNA spiked in. Material for sequencing was naive CD8+ T cells from blood, with Jurkat cell RNA spiked in. The cell subset or site label here, explained by the study, means: FACS-sorted CD8+CD4-CCR7+CD45RA+ naive T cells. CDR3 region: CASTPGLAGVEQDTQYF. Here is the DNA: TGTGCCAGCACACCGGGACTAGCGGGAGTGGAACAAGATACGCAGTATTTT.